The clone carrying this TCR beta chain occurred a few times. Data came from immunoSEQ multiplex PCR; TCRdb stores just in-frame clones and leaves some out. The sample has tens of thousands of clones, 80% to 85% seen once; the top ten hold around 27%. These data are taken from a study of blood T cell repertoires in COVID-19. Study-level information: Samples of COVID-19 (acute and convalescent) were obtained from the United States, Italy and Spain.

Germline V gene data show CDR1 as SGHTA and CDR2 as FQGNSA. The CDR3 totals 16 residues. The junction had 5 bases not matched to a gene; V was cut back by 1 base and J by 4 bases. This receptor was taken from a human donor in a cohort sampled during active COVID-19. The sample consisted of peripheral blood. The J gene is TRBJ2-7, the V gene TRBV7-2; TRBD2 agrees at 12 bases. CDR3 coding DNA: TGTGCCAGCAGCTTAGGGACTAGCGGGACGGTTTACGAGCAGTACTTC. Translating it yields CASSLGTSGTVYEQYF.